The 9 T cell receptor beta chains presented below share a single source sample, sequenced in a study of blood T cell repertoires in COVID-19. Only in-frame clones appear in the TCRdb table, and some are missing; sequencing was by immunoSEQ multiplex PCR. The sample carries about 230,000 clones, about 85% recorded once. The sequencing sample was made of PBMCs or T cells enriched from blood (not recorded which). Receptors originate from a man younger than 45 who had recovered from COVID-19.

The chain is built from TRBV27 and TRBJ2-1, with a tentative D call TRBD1 (5 bases). V was clipped by 5 bases and J by 0 bases, with 14 bases between them. The CDR3 has 16 amino acids. The germline V gene encodes CDR1 MNHEY and CDR2 SMNVEV (reference sequence). The CDR3 region is CASSPPTVFSYNEQFF. CDR3 bases: TGTGCCAGCAGTCCCCCGACAGTATTCTCCTACAATGAGCAGTTCTTC.

This chain links TRBV6-5 with TRBJ2-3; 9 nucleotides match TRBD1. V shed 0 bases, J shed 7 bases, and the junction held 5 bases outside the gene matches. This CDR3 is 15 amino acids long. Germline CDR1 MNHEY, CDR2 SVGAGI. The CDR3 nucleotides are TGTGCCAGCAGTTACTCGGGACAGGGTTTCAATACGCAGTATTTT. This gives the protein CASSYSGQGFNTQYF.

The gene calls are TRBV4-3 and TRBJ1-1; TRBD1 matches at 7 bases. The CDR3 consists of 15 residues. V shed 1 base, J shed 6 bases, and the junction held 8 bases outside the gene matches. The V gene's germline CDR1 is LGHNA and CDR2 YSLEER. DNA for the CDR3: TGCGCCAGCAGCCAAGGATTGACAGGGACCTCTGAAGCTTTCTTT. This codes for CASSQGLTGTSEAFF.

The CDR3 sequence: CASTPGQVHQPQHF. The CDR3 region has the DNA TGTGCCAGTACCCCAGGACAGGTCCATCAGCCCCAGCATTTT. This chain connects TRBV19 to TRBJ1-5, with 7 bases that match TRBD1. Germline lookup yields CDR1 LNHDA and CDR2 SQIVND (reference sequence). The V and J ends lost 7 bases and 5 bases, in that order; junction bases with no gene match: 8. The CDR3 contains 14 residues. The entire variable domain, with the rest obtained from reference TRBV19 and TRBJ1-5, is as follows: DGGITQSPKYLFRKEGQNVTLSCEQNLNHDAMYWYRQDPGQGLRLIYYSQIVNDFQKGDIAEGYSVSREKKESFPLTVTSAQKNPTAFYLCASTPGQVHQPQHFGDGTRLSIL.

The gene calls are TRBV6-1 and TRBJ2-5; tentatively, D is TRBD2 (5 bases). Trimming left V 2 bases short and J 2 bases short, with 12 bases between. The germline V gene has CDR1 MNHNS and CDR2 SASEGT. This CDR3 has 15 amino acids. The CDR3 bases are TGTGCCAGCAGTGAACTAGCCAGAGGTCAAGAGACCCAGTACTTC. Translation: CASSELARGQETQYF.

This sequence joins TRBV7-9 and TRBJ2-7; D possibly corresponds to TRBD2 (6 bases). Deletions cut 3 bases from V and 2 bases from J, with 11 bases between. Germline CDR1 is SEHNR and CDR2 is FQNEAQ (reference sequence). There are 14 residues in the CDR3. Written as DNA, the CDR3 is TGTGCCAGCAGCTTTGGTCCGGGGGCCTACGAGCAGTACTTC. Protein product: CASSFGPGAYEQYF.

The V and J genes are TRBV19 and TRBJ1-3; D remains ambiguous. Trimming left V 9 bases short and J 0 bases short, with 9 bases between. CDR3 length equals 13 residues. The germline CDR1 and CDR2 sequences are LNHDA and SQIVND (reference sequence). The CDR3 loop is CASHLYSGNTIYF. CDR3 in DNA: TGTGCCAGCCACTTGTACTCTGGAAACACCATATATTTT.

In this sample, this clone turned up a few times. The chain employs TRBV28 and TRBJ2-7; D ambiguous. Deletions cut 2 bases from V and 3 bases from J, with 8 bases between. The CDR3 is 13 amino acids. Looked up from germline, CDR1 is MDHEN and CDR2 is SYDVKM. CDR3 in amino acids: CASSLVTRYEQYF. The CDR3 DNA reads TGTGCCAGCAGTTTAGTTACTCGCTACGAGCAGTACTTC.

J is TRBJ2-5 and V is TRBV27, with 7 bases aligning to TRBD2. In germline, CDR1 is MNHEY, CDR2 SMNVEV (reference sequence). CDR3 size: 14 residues. Unmatched junction bases numbered 8, after V lost 5 bases and J lost 5 bases. The chain's CDR3 is CASSPRGVGETQYF. In nucleotides, the CDR3 is TGTGCCAGCAGTCCCCGGGGGGTAGGGGAGACCCAGTACTTC.